One sample yielded the 4 T cell receptor beta chains listed below, sequenced in a study of blood T cell repertoires in COVID-19. The assay was immunoSEQ multiplex PCR, and TCRdb's table has in-frame clones only and misses some. The table lists 110,000 to 150,000 clones, over 75% of them singletons, with roughly 4.7% in the top ten. Sequencing input: peripheral blood. These receptors were taken from a woman between 45 and 65 years old with acute or convalescent COVID-19.

This chain connects TRBV7-2 to TRBJ1-2, with no clear D. V lost 6 bases, J lost 3 bases, and 14 bases lay in between. Per the germline V gene, CDR1 is SGHTA and CDR2 is FQGNSA. The CDR3 loop spans 14 amino acids. The DNA of the CDR3 is TGTGCCAGCAGGCGCTTCGGGGAAGACTATGGCTACACCTTC. As protein: CASRRFGEDYGYTF.

The chain has TRBV9 and TRBJ2-5, with 8 bases identical to TRBD1. This CDR3 region has 15 residues. Germline trimming cut 3 bases from V and 5 bases from J; bases unmatched to any gene: 9. CDR1 is SGDLS, CDR2 YYNGEE, per germline. Written as DNA, the CDR3 is TGTGCCAGCAGCGGACAGACAGGGGTGGGGGAGACCCAGTACTTC. Protein product: CASSGQTGVGETQYF.

The rearrangement links TRBV9 to TRBJ2-1; D is perhaps TRBD1 (5 bases). Germline CDR1 and CDR2: SGDLS and YYNGEE. CDR3 length: 14 residues. Trimming cost V 6 bases and J 5 bases, with 15 bases left between them. The CDR3 coding sequence is TGTGCCAGCACCAAACTTGGGGCGAACAATGAGCAGTTCTTC. Protein product: CASTKLGANNEQFF. Full variable domain (rest looked up from reference TRBV9 and TRBJ2-1): DSGVTQTPKHLITATGQRVTLRCSPRSGDLSVYWYQQSLDQGLQFLIQYYNGEERAKGNILERFSAQQFPDLHSELNLSSLELGDSALYFCASTKLGANNEQFFGPGTRLTVL.

The CDR3 bases are TGTGCCAGCAGCCCCGGGACAGACACCTACGAGCAGTACTTC. It yields the protein CASSPGTDTYEQYF. J is TRBJ2-7 and V is TRBV27; TRBD1 matches at 7 bases. This CDR3 contains 14 residues. After removal of 6 bases from V and 2 bases from J, the junction contained 7 bases not matched to a gene. The germline gives CDR1 MNHEY, CDR2 SMNVEV (reference sequence).